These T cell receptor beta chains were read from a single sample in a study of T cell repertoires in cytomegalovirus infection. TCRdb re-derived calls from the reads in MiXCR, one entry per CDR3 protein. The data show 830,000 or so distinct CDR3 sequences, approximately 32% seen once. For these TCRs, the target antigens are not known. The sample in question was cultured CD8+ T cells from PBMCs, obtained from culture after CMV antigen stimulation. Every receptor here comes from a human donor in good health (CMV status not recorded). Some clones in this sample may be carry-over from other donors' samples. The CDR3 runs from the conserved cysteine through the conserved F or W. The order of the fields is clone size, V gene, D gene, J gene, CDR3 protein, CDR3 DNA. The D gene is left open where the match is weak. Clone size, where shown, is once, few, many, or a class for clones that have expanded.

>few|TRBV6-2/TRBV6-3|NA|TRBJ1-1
CASSKSLRQVFYTEAFF
TGTGCCAGCAGTAAAAGCCTCAGACAGGTTTTCTACACTGAAGCTTTCTTT
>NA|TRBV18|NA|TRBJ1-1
CASSPPTENEAFF
TGTGCCAGCTCACCACCGACGGAGAATGAAGCTTTCTTT
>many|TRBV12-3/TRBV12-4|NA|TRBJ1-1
CASRKALRGQLNTEAFF
TGTGCCAGCAGGAAGGCCCTCAGGGGACAATTGAACACTGAAGCTTTCTTT
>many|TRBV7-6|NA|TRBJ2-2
CASTSDSTGELFF
TGTGCCAGCACTTCAGACTCCACCGGGGAGCTGTTTTTT
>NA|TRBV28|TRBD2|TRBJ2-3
CASSWSGTTDTQYF
TGTGCCAGCAGTTGGAGCGGGACCACAGATACGCAGTATTTT
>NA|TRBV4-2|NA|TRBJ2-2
CASSQDRGGTGELFF
TGTGCCAGCAGCCAAGACAGGGGAGGGACCGGGGAGCTGTTTTTT
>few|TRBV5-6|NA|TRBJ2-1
CASSLYQGTYNEQFF
TGTGCCAGCAGCTTGTATCAGGGAACCTACAATGAGCAGTTCTTC
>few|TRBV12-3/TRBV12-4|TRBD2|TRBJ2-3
CASRIFRGLAGESTDTQYF
TGTGCCAGCAGAATTTTCCGAGGACTAGCGGGGGAGAGCACAGATACGCAGTATTTT
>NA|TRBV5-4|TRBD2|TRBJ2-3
CASWKERGTNTDTQYF
TGTGCCAGCTGGAAAGAGCGGGGGACGAACACAGATACGCAGTATTTT
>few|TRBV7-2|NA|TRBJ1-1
CASSFDGGHTTEAFF
TGTGCCAGCAGCTTCGACGGAGGACACACCACTGAAGCTTTCTTT
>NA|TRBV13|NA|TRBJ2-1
CASSLGRRDSNEQFF
TGTGCCAGCAGCTTAGGACGACGAGACTCCAATGAGCAGTTCTTC
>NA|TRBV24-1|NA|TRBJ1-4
CATRIVGTNGDGREKLFF
TGTGCCACCAGAATTGTGGGGACAAATGGAGACGGTCGTGAAAAACTGTTTTTT
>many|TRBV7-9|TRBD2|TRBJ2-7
CASSTPGGEQYF
TGTGCCAGCAGCACGCCGGGAGGCGAGCAGTACTTC
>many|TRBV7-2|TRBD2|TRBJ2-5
CASSLYRGDFPDETQYF
TGTGCCAGCAGCTTATATCGGGGGGACTTTCCGGATGAGACCCAGTACTTC
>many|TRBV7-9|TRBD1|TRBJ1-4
CASSSGQGGATNEKLFF
TGTGCCAGCAGCTCGGGACAGGGGGGTGCAACTAATGAAAAACTGTTTTTT
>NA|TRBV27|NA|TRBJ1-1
CASSFRHENTEAFF
TGTGCCAGCAGTTTCAGACACGAGAACACTGAAGCTTTCTTT
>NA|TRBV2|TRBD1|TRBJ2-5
CASSELWDRAFEETQYF
TGTGCCAGCAGTGAATTATGGGACAGGGCCTTTGAAGAGACCCAGTACTTC
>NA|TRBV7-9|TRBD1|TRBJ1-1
CASSGRGQIVAEAFF
TGTGCCAGCAGCGGCAGGGGGCAGATAGTAGCTGAAGCTTTCTTT
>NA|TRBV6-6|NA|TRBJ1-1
CASRRQDLNTEAFF
TGTGCCAGCAGACGACAGGACTTGAACACTGAAGCTTTCTTT
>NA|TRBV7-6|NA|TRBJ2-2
CASSYTQGNTGELFF
TGTGCCAGCAGCTACACCCAGGGGAACACCGGGGAGCTGTTTTTT
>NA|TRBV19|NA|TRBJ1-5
CASKGGGTDQPQHF
TGTGCCAGTAAAGGGGGGGGGACGGATCAGCCCCAGCATTTT
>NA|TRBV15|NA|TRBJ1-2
CATSRDFGPNYGYTF
TGTGCCACCAGCAGAGATTTCGGCCCCAACTATGGCTACACCTTC